The 20 T cell receptor beta chains listed next were all sequenced from one sample in a study of cytomegalovirus exposure and HLA in healthy donors. With 60 Vbeta and 13 Jbeta primers, the PCR was carried out. Here immunoSEQ multiplex PCR was the method, and the copy in TCRdb shows in-frame clones only, minus some. The profile shows some 100,000 clones, 75% of them singletons. Sequenced: PBMCs. The receptors stem from a male donor in good health and CMV-seropositive.

The chain carries TRBV7-9 and TRBJ1-2; a possible D gene is TRBD1 (5 bases). The CDR3 runs 12 residues. Germline V gene sequence: CDR1 SEHNR, CDR2 FQNEAQ (reference sequence). V lost 1 base, J lost 8 bases, and 8 bases lay in between. Written as DNA, the CDR3 is TGTGCCAGCAGCTTAGGTCGGGGGGGCTACACCTTC. It is translated as CASSLGRGGYTF.

This clone turned up a few times. The chain couples TRBV2 to TRBJ1-5, with 10 bases identical to TRBD1. V gave up 6 bases and J gave up 2 bases; unmatched junction bases: 7. The CDR3 has 16 residues. Per germline, CDR1 SNHLY and CDR2 FYNNEI. CDR3 bases: TGTGCCAGCAGGGGATCTGGGACAGGGGGCAATCAGCCCCAGCATTTT. It yields the protein CASRGSGTGGNQPQHF.

There are many counts of this clone. This chain links TRBV7-9 with TRBJ2-7; the D gene is possibly TRBD1 (5 bases). The CDR3 runs 13 residues. Germline CDR1 SEHNR, CDR2 FQNEAQ (reference sequence). The germline V and J ends were trimmed by 6 bases and 2 bases, with 11 bases remaining between them. DNA for the CDR3: TGTGCCAGCAGTCCAAAGGGGCCCTACGAGCAGTACTTC. Protein: CASSPKGPYEQYF.

The CDR3 reads CAWSPPRRGGTDTQYF. Here the CDR3 DNA reads TGTGCCTGGAGCCCCCCCCGGCGGGGGGGCACAGATACGCAGTATTTT. This sequence joins TRBV30 and TRBJ2-3; 8 positions match TRBD2. Germline V gives CDR1 GTSNPN, CDR2 SVGIG (reference sequence). The CDR3 has 16 residues. V shed 3 bases, J shed 1 base, and the junction held 9 bases outside the gene matches.

The genes are TRBV30 and TRBJ1-6, with TRBD1 matching over 10 bases. V was pared by 4 bases and J by 7 bases, with 13 bases of the junction left unmatched. The germline V gene encodes CDR1 GTSNPN and CDR2 SVGIG (reference sequence). The CDR3 length is 17 residues. CDR3 residues: CAWTRDRGRPGNSPLHF. The CDR3 DNA reads as TGTGCCTGGACGCGGGACAGGGGCCGTCCGGGGAATTCACCCCTCCACTTT.

A single count supports this clone. V gene TRBV5-6 combines with J gene TRBJ2-5; possibly TRBD2 for D (5 bases). The germline CDR1 and CDR2 sequences are SGHDT and YYEEEE. This CDR3 has 13 amino acids. V lost 2 bases and J 4 bases, leaving 9 bases between the germline ends. CDR3 loop: CASSFGSSETQYF. The CDR3 coding sequence is TGTGCCAGCAGCTTTGGGAGTTCAGAGACCCAGTACTTC.

This sequence joins TRBV6-5 and TRBJ2-1; 11 positions agree with TRBD2. Germline assignment: CDR1 MNHEY and CDR2 SVGAGI. The CDR3 contains 14 residues. V shed 4 bases and J 7 bases; nucleotides not matched to a gene: 3. The CDR3 DNA reads TGTGCCAGCAGTTTTAGCGGGGGGGGGAATGAGCAGTTCTTC. Protein: CASSFSGGGNEQFF.

The V call is TRBV2, the J call TRBJ2-7; D gene uncertain. V lost 2 bases to trimming and J lost 13 bases, with 24 bases between them. The CDR3 runs 15 residues. Germline-derived CDR1 and CDR2 are SNHLY and FYNNEI. The CDR3 coding sequence is TGTGCCAGCAGTGAAATCGGCGGCAGCAACGCGCCTAACTACTTC. Translation gives CASSEIGGSNAPNYF.

The chain uses TRBV30 and TRBJ2-2; D is perhaps TRBD1 (5 bases). The germline gives CDR1 GTSNPN, CDR2 SVGIG (reference sequence). Trimming took off 3 bases at V and 6 bases at J, with 11 bases between the two ends. The CDR3 sequence is 13 residues long. The CDR3 coding sequence is TGTGCCTGGAGGCGAACAGGCCCCGGGGAGCTGTTTTTT. Translation gives CAWRRTGPGELFF.

V is TRBV7-2 and J is TRBJ1-1, with D uncertain. Germline V gene sequence: CDR1 SGHTA, CDR2 FQGNSA. The germline V and J ends were trimmed by 4 bases and 1 base, with 7 bases remaining between them. This CDR3 spans 13 amino acids. The DNA of the CDR3 is TGTGCCAGCAGCTCCCAGGAGAACACTGAAGCTTTCTTT. This codes for CASSSQENTEAFF. Looking up the rest from reference TRBV7-2 and TRBJ1-1 gives the full variable domain: GAGVSQSPSNKVTEKGKDVELRCDPISGHTALYWYRQSLGQGLEFLIYFQGNSAPDKSGLPSDRFSAERTGGSVSTLTIQRTQQEDSAVYLCASSSQENTEAFFGQGTRLTVV.

This clone was seen a single time. In nucleotides, the CDR3 is TGTGCCAGCAGCTTCCGGGACAGTGGCGATACGCAGTATTTT. Encoded protein: CASSFRDSGDTQYF. The J gene is TRBJ2-3, the V gene TRBV11-3, with 7 bases matching TRBD1. The CDR3 extends over 14 amino acids. The ends lost 3 bases at V and 6 bases at J; junction bases unmatched: 6. Germline CDR1 is SGHNT and CDR2 is YENEEA. Variable domain in full (rest from reference TRBV11-3 and TRBJ2-3): EAGVVQSPRYKIIEKKQPVAFWCNPISGHNTLYWYLQNLGQGPELLIRYENEEAVDDSQLPKDRFSAERLKGVDSTLKIQPAELGDSAVYLCASSFRDSGDTQYFGPGTRLTVL.

J is TRBJ2-7 and V is TRBV25-1, with a tentative D call TRBD2 (5 bases). The CDR3 is 16 residues long. Per the germline V gene, CDR1 is MGHDK and CDR2 is SYGVNS. V lost 2 bases and J lost 7, with 21 bases in between. Here the CDR3 DNA reads TGTGCCAGCAGTGAACCAAAGCGGCAGACCTACGAGGAGCAGTACTTC. It codes for CASSEPKRQTYEEQYF.

The rearrangement uses TRBV5-1 and TRBJ1-4; D is perhaps TRBD1 (5 bases). Germline assignment: CDR1 SGHRS and CDR2 YFSETQ. V lost 6 bases and J lost 3, with 12 bases in between. There are 14 residues in the CDR3. The CDR3 nucleotides are TGCGCCAGCACTACGGGACTGGCTAATGAAAAACTGTTTTTT. It specifies CASTTGLANEKLFF.

In this sample, this clone turned up once. The V gene is TRBV21-1, the J gene TRBJ1-2; the table's D call, TRBD1, has no DNA check behind it. TRBV21-1 is a pseudogene segment. This CDR3 is 13 amino acids long. CDR3 protein: CASSKDPVYGYTF. In nucleotides, the CDR3 is TGTGCCAGCAGCAAAGACCCAGTCTATGGCTACACCTTC.

The chain employs TRBV4-2 and TRBJ2-2; 11 bases are a match to TRBD2. CDR1 is LGHNA and CDR2 is YNFKEQ in the germline V gene. This CDR3 has 17 amino acids. Germline trimming cut 4 bases from V and 3 bases from J; bases unmatched to any gene: 7. The CDR3 DNA reads TGTGCCAGCAGCCGAGGTAGCGGGGGGGCCGACACCGGGGAGCTGTTTTTT. It translates to CASSRGSGGADTGELFF.

Notes on this clone: One junction end disagrees with the germline gene, perhaps due to a read error. Written as DNA, the CDR3 is TGTGCCAGCAGCCTAGCGGGGGCCAGGTATGAGCAGTTCTTC. Protein: CASSLAGARYEQFF. V is TRBV7-2 and J is TRBJ2-1, with 10 bases that match TRBD2. The V gene's germline CDR1 is SGHTA and CDR2 FQGNSA. CDR3 length equals 14 residues.

The table lists this clone with a count of one. This chain connects TRBV7-7 to TRBJ2-5, with TRBD2 matching over 14 bases. The trim removed 5 bases at V and 2 bases at J, leaving 7 bases unmatched. Germline V gene sequence: CDR1 SSHAT, CDR2 FNYEAQ (reference sequence). The CDR3 has 17 amino acids. Here the CDR3 reads CASSLGGLAGAQETQYF. The CDR3 DNA reads as TGTGCCAGCAGCCTTGGGGGACTAGCGGGGGCTCAAGAGACCCAGTACTTC.

The V gene is TRBV9, the J gene TRBJ1-2; 12 bases align to TRBD1. The germline CDR1 and CDR2 sequences are SGDLS and YYNGEE. J gave up 8 bases and V 2 bases, and 10 bases lay outside the gene matches. CDR3 length: 16 residues. The CDR3 coding sequence is TGTGCCAGCAGCGTCCAACCGGGACAGGGGGCATTCGGCTACACCTTC. The encoded protein is CASSVQPGQGAFGYTF.

The chain joins TRBV28 to TRBJ2-7, with D possibly being TRBD2 (6 bases). The germline gives CDR1 MDHEN, CDR2 SYDVKM. Trimming took 3 bases from V and 2 from J, leaving 8 bases between them. The CDR3 covers 13 residues. The DNA for the CDR3 is TGTGCCAGCAGTTTTCTAGCGACCTACGAGCAGTACTTC. This translates into CASSFLATYEQYF. Based on the CDR3 plus reference TRBV28 and TRBJ2-7, the full variable domain is DVKVTQSSRYLVKRTGEKVFLECVQDMDHENMFWYRQDPGLGLRLIYFSYDVKMKEKGDIPEGYSVSREKKERFSLILESASTNQTSMYLCASSFLATYEQYFGPGTRLTVT.

The DNA of the CDR3 is TGTGCCAGCAGCGCACCCAGCCCGGGGGGCACAGATACGCAGTATTTT. Protein sequence: CASSAPSPGGTDTQYF. The chain joins TRBV9 to TRBJ2-3; tentative D call: TRBD2 (6 bases). V was pared by 3 bases and J by 1 base, with 15 bases between. The CDR3 sequence is 16 residues long. CDR1 is SGDLS and CDR2 is YYNGEE in the germline V gene.